This TCR beta chain is drawn from a study of shared clonotypes between healthy human individuals. As concerns this clone: The target antigen is unknown.

The study, taken as a whole, reports: With few donors, the genetic and exposure-history diversity represented was limited.

Libraries were prepared by immunoSEQ multiplex PCR; TCRdb keeps only in-frame clonotypes and omits some of them. The table lists over a million clones, approximately 70% of them singletons, with roughly 1.5% in the top ten. Recent acute infections and vaccinations were absent in the healthy HIV-negative adult donors. This clonotype originated in a man between 18 and 29 years old in good health. The sample consisted of memory CD4+ T cells sorted from blood. This sample's subset: CD45RA-negative fraction.

CDR3 loop: CASKVADTQYF. CDR3 sequence (DNA): TGTGCCAGTAAGGTCGCAGATACGCAGTATTTT. The V and J genes are TRBV19 and TRBJ2-3; D gene uncertain. Germline lookup yields CDR1 LNHDA and CDR2 SQIVND (reference sequence). V was trimmed by 7 bases and J by 4 bases, leaving 6 bases between them. The CDR3 has 11 amino acids.